This is a list of T cell receptor beta chains from one sample in a study of early T cells in non-severe SARS-CoV-2 infection. MiXCR, run by TCRdb on the 5' RACE reads, gives a single entry per CDR3 protein. This sample yields about 48,000 distinct CDR3 sequences, of which around 10% are seen a single time; about 8.3% belongs to the top ten. Sequencing was carried out using whole blood. The receptors originated from an adult who was a healthcare worker with PCR-confirmed SARS-CoV-2 infection or an uninfected control (not recorded which). The CDR3 runs from the conserved cysteine through the conserved F or W. A D gene is named only where the DNA matches it firmly. Clone size appears in some rows only: once, few, many, or a class for an expanded clone.

V: TRBV6-5; J: TRBJ1-2; D: TRBD1; length: 18; size: many; CDR3: CASSYKAGQGLGDYGYTF; DNA: TGTGCCAGCAGTTACAAAGCGGGACAGGGGCTTGGGGACTATGGCTACACCTTC
V: TRBV11-2; J: TRBJ2-7; D: -; length: 14; size: -; CDR3: CASSLGLAAYEQYF; DNA: TGTGCCAGCAGCTTAGGTCTCGCAGCCTACGAGCAGTACTTC
V: TRBV11-2; J: TRBJ2-7; D: -; length: 17; size: many; CDR3: CASSLVGTAGSPYEQYF; DNA: TGTGCCAGCAGCTTAGTGGGGACCGCTGGAAGTCCCTACGAGCAGTACTTC
V: TRBV20-1; J: TRBJ2-7; D: TRBD2; length: 17; size: many; CDR3: CSARAIMTSGRAYEQYF; DNA: TGCAGTGCTAGAGCGATTATGACTAGCGGGCGGGCCTACGAGCAGTACTTC
V: TRBV5-1; J: TRBJ2-7; D: -; length: 13; size: -; CDR3: CASSLGRGGEQYF; DNA: TGCGCCAGCAGCTTGGGCAGGGGAGGCGAGCAGTACTTC
V: TRBV7-6; J: TRBJ1-1; D: TRBD1; length: 14; size: many; CDR3: CASSVQGGNTEAFF; DNA: TGTGCCAGCAGCGTACAGGGGGGGAACACTGAAGCTTTCTTT
V: TRBV20-1; J: TRBJ1-1; D: -; length: 11; size: many; CDR3: CSAGQLHEAFF; DNA: TGCAGTGCAGGACAGCTACATGAAGCTTTCTTT
V: TRBV4-1; J: TRBJ1-1; D: -; length: 15; size: -; CDR3: CASSGSGPRGGEAFF; DNA: TGCGCCAGCAGCGGAAGCGGCCCAAGGGGCGGTGAAGCTTTCTTT
V: TRBV20-1; J: TRBJ2-2; D: -; length: 13; size: -; CDR3: CSANIGSGGELFF; DNA: TGCAGTGCTAACATTGGAAGCGGGGGGGAGCTGTTTTTT
V: TRBV10-1; J: TRBJ2-3; D: TRBD2; length: 15; size: many; CDR3: CASSESGSLKDTQYF; DNA: TGCGCCAGCAGCGAGAGCGGGAGCCTGAAAGATACGCAGTATTTT
V: TRBV21-1; J: TRBJ1-6; D: -; length: 18; size: -; CDR3: CASTPPGPHLIGDSPLHF; DNA: TGTGCCAGCACCCCTCCGGGACCACATCTTATAGGAGATTCACCCCTCCACTTT
V: TRBV2; J: TRBJ2-3; D: TRBD2; length: 14; size: many; CDR3: CASTSGNRTDTQYF; DNA: TGTGCCAGCACTAGCGGGAATCGGACAGATACGCAGTATTTT
V: TRBV7-9; J: TRBJ1-1; D: -; length: 12; size: -; CDR3: CASSLSGAEAFF; DNA: TGTGCCAGCAGCTTATCCGGGGCCGAAGCTTTCTTT
V: TRBV25-1; J: TRBJ2-1; D: TRBD2; length: 15; size: -; CDR3: CASSPAGVSYNEQFF; DNA: TGTGCCAGCAGTCCCGCGGGAGTTTCCTACAATGAGCAGTTCTTC
V: TRBV9; J: TRBJ1-1; D: -; length: 12; size: -; CDR3: CASSRLNTEAFF; DNA: TGTGCCAGCAGCCGACTGAACACTGAAGCTTTCTTT
V: TRBV28; J: TRBJ2-5; D: -; length: 16; size: many; CDR3: CASKTGNRVKQETQYF; DNA: TGTGCCAGCAAAACAGGGAATAGGGTCAAGCAAGAGACCCAGTACTTC
V: TRBV20-1; J: TRBJ2-3; D: -; length: 15; size: many; CDR3: CSGQPTQGSTDTQYF; DNA: TGCAGTGGTCAGCCGACTCAGGGAAGCACAGATACGCAGTATTTT
V: TRBV7-3; J: TRBJ2-7; D: TRBD1; length: 13; size: many; CDR3: CASSPTGAVEQYF; DNA: TGTGCCAGCAGCCCGACAGGGGCAGTCGAGCAGTACTTC
V: TRBV7-2; J: TRBJ2-7; D: TRBD1; length: 15; size: many; CDR3: CASSLAGTGPYEQYF; DNA: TGTGCCAGCAGCTTAGCCGGGACAGGGCCTTACGAGCAGTACTTC
V: TRBV11-1; J: TRBJ2-1; D: -; length: 13; size: many; CDR3: CASSLSGTNEQFF; DNA: TGTGCCAGCAGCTTGAGCGGCACCAATGAGCAGTTCTTC
V: TRBV2; J: TRBJ2-3; D: -; length: 17; size: -; CDR3: CASSERRMQSAGNTQYF; DNA: TGTGCCAGCAGTGAAAGAAGGATGCAGAGCGCGGGGAATACGCAGTATTTT
V: TRBV7-6; J: TRBJ2-5; D: TRBD1; length: 13; size: -; CDR3: CAGGQSWLGTQYF; DNA: TGTGCCGGGGGACAGTCTTGGTTGGGGACCCAGTACTTC
V: TRBV12-3/TRBV12-4; J: TRBJ2-7; D: TRBD1; length: 14; size: few; CDR3: CASSVNRGHYEQYF; DNA: TGTGCCAGCAGTGTAAACAGGGGTCATTACGAGCAGTACTTC
V: TRBV10-3; J: TRBJ2-1; D: -; length: 14; size: many; CDR3: CAISGLGGPNEQFF; DNA: TGTGCCATCAGTGGGCTCGGAGGGCCCAATGAGCAGTTCTTC
V: TRBV18; J: TRBJ1-5; D: -; length: 13; size: few; CDR3: CASSLGDLRPQHF; DNA: TGTGCCAGCTCACTAGGGGACCTGCGGCCCCAGCATTTT
V: TRBV4-1; J: TRBJ2-1; D: -; length: 13; size: many; CDR3: CASSPSSGGEQFF; DNA: TGCGCCAGCAGCCCCTCCTCAGGAGGTGAGCAGTTCTTC
V: TRBV28; J: TRBJ2-3; D: -; length: 13; size: -; CDR3: CASTSHPRDTQYF; DNA: TGTGCCAGCACCTCACACCCTAGAGATACGCAGTATTTT
V: TRBV27; J: TRBJ2-2; D: -; length: 15; size: many; CDR3: CASTLHGWGTGELFF; DNA: TGTGCCAGCACCCTCCATGGGTGGGGAACCGGGGAGCTGTTTTTT
V: TRBV6-5; J: TRBJ2-1; D: TRBD2; length: 16; size: -; CDR3: CASSPRGGAQTNEQFF; DNA: TGTGCCAGCAGTCCACGCGGGGGGGCGCAGACGAATGAGCAGTTCTTC
V: TRBV4-2; J: TRBJ2-7; D: -; length: 13; size: many; CDR3: CASSQVSKDEQYF; DNA: TGTGCCAGCAGCCAAGTCTCGAAAGACGAGCAGTACTTC
V: TRBV12-3/TRBV12-4; J: TRBJ2-1; D: -; length: 16; size: many; CDR3: CASSLMVDRPTNEQFF; DNA: TGTGCCAGCAGTTTAATGGTCGACCGACCCACAAATGAGCAGTTCTTC
V: TRBV20-1; J: TRBJ2-2; D: TRBD2; length: 16; size: few; CDR3: CSAPSGSSANTGELFF; DNA: TGCAGTGCTCCTAGCGGGAGTTCTGCGAACACCGGGGAGCTGTTTTTT
V: TRBV6-5; J: TRBJ1-2; D: TRBD1; length: 15; size: many; CDR3: CASSYQGQGINGYTF; DNA: TGTGCCAGCAGTTACCAGGGACAGGGGATCAATGGCTACACCTTC
V: TRBV11-2; J: TRBJ2-3; D: TRBD2; length: 15; size: many; CDR3: CASSTGTTSTDTQYF; DNA: TGTGCCAGCAGTACCGGGACTACTAGCACAGATACGCAGTATTTT
V: TRBV7-2; J: TRBJ2-5; D: -; length: 13; size: -; CDR3: CASSYQGSETQYF; DNA: TGTGCCAGCAGCTATCAGGGTAGTGAGACCCAGTACTTC
V: TRBV20-1; J: TRBJ1-1; D: -; length: 11; size: many; CDR3: CSAIGVAEAFF; DNA: TGCAGTGCTATAGGGGTGGCTGAAGCTTTCTTT
V: TRBV6-5; J: TRBJ2-2; D: TRBD2; length: 16; size: many; CDR3: CASSYSSGRDTGELFF; DNA: TGTGCCAGCAGTTACTCGAGCGGGAGGGACACCGGGGAGCTGTTTTTT
V: TRBV5-1; J: TRBJ2-7; D: TRBD1; length: 17; size: few; CDR3: CASSTTSSGTGPYEQYF; DNA: TGCGCCAGCAGTACAACCTCCTCCGGGACAGGGCCCTACGAGCAGTACTTC
V: TRBV7-9; J: TRBJ1-4; D: -; length: 14; size: -; CDR3: CASSLPAGNEKLFF; DNA: TGTGCCAGCAGCCTCCCAGCAGGGAATGAAAAACTGTTTTTT
V: TRBV6-6; J: TRBJ1-2; D: TRBD1; length: 13; size: few; CDR3: CASSTGGPYGYTF; DNA: TGTGCCAGCAGTACAGGGGGACCTTATGGCTACACCTTC
V: TRBV25-1; J: TRBJ2-3; D: -; length: 14; size: many; CDR3: CASSEYLSTDTQYF; DNA: TGTGCCAGCAGTGAATATCTCAGCACAGATACGCAGTATTTT
V: TRBV5-1; J: TRBJ1-1; D: -; length: 14; size: many; CDR3: CASTSSTLNTEAFF; DNA: TGCGCCAGCACTTCCTCCACCCTGAACACTGAAGCTTTCTTT
V: TRBV9; J: TRBJ2-1; D: TRBD2; length: 16; size: -; CDR3: CASSSIAGVAYNEQFF; DNA: TGTGCCAGCAGCTCGATAGCGGGAGTCGCCTACAATGAGCAGTTCTTC
V: TRBV15; J: TRBJ1-1; D: TRBD1; length: 15; size: -; CDR3: CATRTRTGGITEAFF; DNA: TGTGCCACCAGAACCCGGACAGGGGGGATCACTGAAGCTTTCTTT
V: TRBV7-6; J: TRBJ2-7; D: -; length: 13; size: many; CDR3: CASSPPDRYEQYF; DNA: TGTGCCAGCAGCCCCCCCGACAGGTACGAGCAGTACTTC
V: TRBV2; J: TRBJ2-5; D: -; length: 11; size: -; CDR3: CASRVGETQYF; DNA: TGTGCCAGCAGAGTTGGGGAGACCCAGTACTTC
V: TRBV6-1; J: TRBJ2-3; D: TRBD2; length: 15; size: few; CDR3: CASVRSSGSTDTQYF; DNA: TGTGCCAGCGTCAGGTCTAGCGGGAGCACAGATACGCAGTATTTT